This section outlines one TCR beta chain sequence together with its context. Its antigen remains unidentified. These data come from a study of OX40 agonist ivuxolimab in advanced cancers. Study information: Ivuxolimab was delivered to patients intravenously every 2 weeks at doses spanning 0.01 to 10 mg/kg. Patients enrolled in dose escalation were diagnosed with hepatocellular carcinoma, melanoma, renal cell or head and neck cancer. Whole-study results and caveats: Relative to CD4+ cells, CD8+ T cells on average had more expanded clones. Also present in some nonresponders was a low level of normalized T-cell clonal expansion.

TCRdb's copy holds only in-frame clones and misses some; the assay was immunoSEQ multiplex PCR. The repertoire includes roughly 34,000 clones, approximately 79% of them detected once, and 9.5% to 12% sits in the top ten. This specimen was CD4+ or CD8+ T cells sorted from blood, taken in a trial of the OX40 agonist ivuxolimab. This TCR was sampled from an adult with an advanced solid tumor such as melanoma, head and neck, liver or kidney cancer.

The DNA of the CDR3 is TGTGCCAGCAGTTTATCCAGGGTCGGCAATGAGCAGTTCTTC. Its translation is CASSLSRVGNEQFF. This chain connects TRBV28 to TRBJ2-1; possible D gene TRBD1, 5 bases. Germline V gene lookup returns CDR1 MDHEN and CDR2 SYDVKM. CDR3 size: 14 residues. V lost 1 base and J 6 bases, leaving 10 bases between the germline ends.